This TCR beta chain stems from a study of response to subunit inactivated influenza vaccine. CDR1 is SGHTA and CDR2 is FQGNSA in the germline V gene. With 4 bases clipped from V and 2 bases from J, the junction kept 7 bases outside the gene matches. The CDR3 consists of 16 residues. TCRdb recomputed calls from the RT-PCR reads with MiXCR, one row per CDR3 protein. The sample has 530,000 or so distinct CDR3 sequences; 13% to 15% are singletons. This clonotype was seen only a few times. The chain employs TRBV7-2 and TRBJ2-2; 7 bases map to TRBD1. This receptor was identified in a man aged 50-60 years who received an inactivated influenza vaccine. This material consisted of PBMCs from blood, taken approximately 13 days after vaccination. The CDR3 sequence: CASSSGQLLNTGELFF. CDR3 nucleotides: TGTGCCAGCAGCTCGGGACAGCTCTTAAACACCGGGGAGCTGTTTTTT. The entire variable domain, with the rest obtained from reference TRBV7-2 and TRBJ2-2, is as follows: GAGVSQSPSNKVTEKGKDVELRCDPISGHTALYWYRQSLGQGLEFLIYFQGNSAPDKSGLPSDRFSAERTGGSVSTLTIQRTQQEDSAVYLCASSSGQLLNTGELFFGEGSRLTVL.